This T cell receptor (beta chain) was sequenced for a study of blood T cell repertoires in COVID-19. Study information: PBMCs, B-cell-depleted T cells, or T cells provided the cDNA or gDNA that made up the material.

Clones were read by immunoSEQ multiplex PCR, and TCRdb kept only the in-frame ones, dropping some. The data show 200,000 to 300,000 clones, 75% to 90% seen once. V dropped 3 bases and J dropped 2 bases, with 5 bases sitting between them. This CDR3 has 12 amino acids. Germline CDR1 is SNHLY and CDR2 is FYNNEI. This sequence joins TRBV2 and TRBJ2-7; unclear D gene. The sequencing sample was made of peripheral blood. The receptor comes from a young man with active or convalescent COVID-19. CDR3 sequence reads: CASSDEAYEQYF. CDR3 nucleotides: TGTGCCAGCAGTGACGAGGCCTACGAGCAGTACTTC.